These 27 T cell receptor beta chains were all obtained from the same sample, sequenced in a study of CD8 T cells in Susac syndrome. Roughly 0.45 to 1 ug RNA was reverse transcribed with random hexamers. TCRdb ran MiXCR on the immunoSEQ multiplex PCR reads and lists one entry per CDR3 protein. The profile shows tens of thousands of distinct CDR3 sequences, 95% to 96% of them singletons. The material sequenced was CD8+ T cells from PBMCs. The receptors were gathered from a human donor with Susac syndrome.

This chain joins TRBV4-3 and TRBJ1-2; no clear D. V was trimmed by 0 bases and J by 2 bases, leaving 4 bases between them. The germline V gene encodes CDR1 LGHNA and CDR2 YSLEER. The CDR3 sequence is 13 residues long. This CDR3 is CASSQDRNYGYTF. CDR3 in DNA: TGCGCCAGCAGCCAAGATCGGAACTATGGCTACACCTTC.

V usage is TRBV2 and J usage is TRBJ2-5; D call uncertain. V lost 0 bases to trimming and J lost 0 bases, with 8 bases between them. The CDR3 extends over 15 amino acids. CDR1 and CDR2 from the germline V gene are SNHLY and FYNNEI. CDR3 sequence reads: CASSEADAHQETQYF. The CDR3 DNA reads TGTGCCAGCAGTGAAGCGGACGCCCACCAAGAGACCCAGTACTTC.

The genes are TRBV12-3 or TRBV12-4 and TRBJ2-2, with D uncertain. This CDR3 has 14 residues. The germline V and J ends were trimmed by 5 bases and 5 bases, with 12 bases remaining between them. In nucleotides, the CDR3 is TGTGCCAGCAGTCCCGGAATTTTGACCGGGGAGCTGTTTTTT. Translated: CASSPGILTGELFF.

This chain connects TRBV5-4 to TRBJ1-1; D ambiguous. Per the germline V gene, CDR1 is SGHNT and CDR2 is YYREEE (reference sequence). The CDR3 runs 14 residues. Trimming removed 0 bases at V and 0 bases at J, with 6 bases between. The CDR3 loop reads CASSLAGMNTEAFF. CDR3 sequence (DNA): TGTGCCAGCAGCTTGGCCGGCATGAACACTGAAGCTTTCTTT.

The chain has TRBV27 and TRBJ1-2; 7 bases agree with TRBD1. Trimming cost V 5 bases and J 7 bases; bases outside gene matches: 1. Germline CDR1 MNHEY, CDR2 SMNVEV (reference sequence). The CDR3 has 11 amino acids. The CDR3 protein is CASSGTAGYTF. In DNA form, the CDR3 reads TGTGCCAGCAGTGGGACAGCTGGCTACACCTTC.

This clonotype was seen just once. V gene TRBV4-3 combines with J gene TRBJ2-6, with D perhaps assigned TRBD1 or TRBD2 (5 bases each). CDR1 and CDR2 from the germline V gene are LGHNA and YSLEER. The CDR3 has 16 amino acids. V was pared by 0 bases and J by 0 bases, with 6 bases between. The CDR3, as DNA: TGCGCCAGCAGCCAAGATGGGACCTCTGGGGCCAACGTCCTGACTTTC. Translated: CASSQDGTSGANVLTF.

This chain joins TRBV5-6 and TRBJ2-1; D is possibly TRBD1 (6 bases). This CDR3 has 14 amino acids. Germline CDR1 SGHDT, CDR2 YYEEEE. With 0 bases removed from V and 16 bases from J, the gap between germline ends came to 20 bases. The CDR3 sequence: CASSLGSSTGSLFF. CDR3 DNA sequence: TGTGCCAGCAGCTTGGGCTCGAGTACAGGGAGCTTATTCTTC.

J is TRBJ2-5 and V is TRBV7-2, with TRBD2 matching 10 bases. With V trimmed by 2 bases and J by 5 bases, 11 bases remained unmatched. The length of the CDR3 is 17 residues. Germline CDR1 SGHTA, CDR2 FQGNSA. In DNA form, the CDR3 reads TGTGCCAGCAGCTTACCCCAAACGGGACTAGCGAGGGAGACCCAGTACTTC. Translated: CASSLPQTGLARETQYF.

The gene calls are TRBV5-1 and TRBJ2-7; a possible D gene is TRBD1 (6 bases). Trimming stripped 1 base from V and 5 bases from J, with 10 bases between. Germline V lookup: CDR1 SGHRS, CDR2 YFSETQ. CDR3 size: 13 residues. The CDR3, as DNA: TGCGCCAGCAGCTTGACAGGGACCGACGAGCAGTACTTC. Encoded protein: CASSLTGTDEQYF.

The chain employs TRBV2 and TRBJ2-3; D is unclear. The V and J ends lost 7 bases and 4 bases respectively, with 9 bases between them. Germline V gene lookup returns CDR1 SNHLY and CDR2 FYNNEI. The CDR3 is 12 amino acids. This CDR3 reads CASKGIPDTQYF. Written as DNA, the CDR3 is TGTGCCAGCAAAGGGATCCCAGATACGCAGTATTTT.

This chain links TRBV7-2 with TRBJ2-7, with D tentatively TRBD1 (6 bases). Per germline, CDR1 SGHTA and CDR2 FQGNSA. V was cut by 7 bases and J by 0 bases, with 13 bases left in between. CDR3 length equals 14 residues. CDR3: CASTDRWPSYEQYF. The CDR3 nucleotides read TGTGCCAGCACCGACAGGTGGCCCTCCTACGAGCAGTACTTC.

The chain has TRBV13 and TRBJ1-1; D call uncertain. This CDR3 is built from 12 residues. V lost 1 base and J 6 bases, leaving 6 bases between the germline ends. Germline V CDR1 and CDR2: PRHDT, FYEKMQ (reference sequence). CDR3 residues: CASSLDRSEAFF. Written as DNA, the CDR3 is TGTGCCAGCAGCTTAGACCGATCTGAAGCTTTCTTT.

V is TRBV20-1 and J is TRBJ2-5; D uncertain. Germline V gives CDR1 DFQATT, CDR2 SNEGSKA (reference sequence). V was clipped by 1 base and J by 1 base, with 4 bases between them. The CDR3 sequence is 12 residues long. As DNA, the CDR3 is TGCAGTGCTAGAGGACGCCAAGAGACCCAGTACTTC. Translation gives CSARGRQETQYF.

The CDR3 protein is CASSTPTGTASRETQYF. DNA of the CDR3: TGTGCCAGTAGTACGCCGACCGGGACAGCTTCACGAGAGACCCAGTACTTC. The J gene is TRBJ2-5, the V gene TRBV19, with TRBD1 matching over 7 bases. The CDR3 length is 17 residues. Germline lookup yields CDR1 LNHDA and CDR2 SQIVND (reference sequence). V lost 4 bases, J lost 4 bases, and 15 bases stayed unmatched.

The chain carries TRBV5-6 and TRBJ2-5; D unclear. CDR1 and CDR2 from the germline V gene are SGHDT and YYEEEE. V lost 0 bases and J 2 bases, leaving 8 bases between the germline ends. The CDR3 totals 14 residues. CDR3 sequence: CASSLGTEQETQYF. The DNA of the CDR3 is TGTGCCAGCAGCTTGGGGACCGAGCAAGAGACCCAGTACTTC. Full variable domain (outside the CDR3, taken from reference TRBV5-6 and TRBJ2-5): DAGVTQSPTHLIKTRGQQVTLRCSPKSGHDTVSWYQQALGQGPQFIFQYYEEEERQRGNFPDRFSGHQFPNYSSELNVNALLLGDSALYLCASSLGTEQETQYFGPGTRLLVL.

This chain connects TRBV20-1 to TRBJ1-1; D unresolved. The CDR3 has 13 residues. The V end was cut by 5 bases, the J end by 1 base, with 11 bases between. CDR1 and CDR2 (germline): DFQATT, SNEGSKA (reference sequence). CDR3 amino acids: CSAQRDTNTEAFF. The CDR3, as DNA: TGCAGTGCTCAGAGAGACACGAACACTGAAGCTTTCTTT.

This chain links TRBV9 with TRBJ2-5; 7 bases agree with TRBD1. Germline V CDR1 and CDR2: SGDLS, YYNGEE. Germline trimming cut 2 bases from V and 5 bases from J; bases unmatched to any gene: 15. This CDR3 has 17 amino acids. Written as DNA, the CDR3 is TGTGCCAGCAGCGTCGCGGACGGGACAGCCTTTAGCGAGACCCAGTACTTC. This sequence encodes CASSVADGTAFSETQYF.

This chain joins TRBV7-2 and TRBJ2-7; TRBD2 agrees at 8 bases. J lost 7 bases, V lost 3 bases, and 5 bases had no gene match. CDR1 SGHTA and CDR2 FQGNSA come from the germline V gene. The CDR3 is 13 residues long. CDR3 protein: CASSFGLAGEQYF. The DNA for the CDR3 is TGTGCCAGCAGCTTTGGGCTAGCGGGTGAGCAGTACTTC. Filled out from reference TRBV7-2 and TRBJ2-7, the complete variable domain reads GAGVSQSPSNKVTEKGKDVELRCDPISGHTALYWYRQSLGQGLEFLIYFQGNSAPDKSGLPSDRFSAERTGGSVSTLTIQRTQQEDSAVYLCASSFGLAGEQYFGPGTRLTVT.

This clonotype was recorded once. This rearrangement joins TRBV20-1 to TRBJ2-7, with D possibly being TRBD1 (5 bases). The CDR3 runs 15 residues. Germline V lookup: CDR1 DFQATT, CDR2 SNEGSKA (reference sequence). V was shortened by 6 bases and J by 3 bases, with 21 bases between the two germline ends. In DNA form, the CDR3 reads TGCAGTGCCCAGGGTCAAAAACTTTTAGGCTACGAGCAGTACTTC. It codes for CSAQGQKLLGYEQYF.

J is TRBJ2-2 and V is TRBV20-1, with D possibly TRBD1 on 6 matching bases. Germline V gene data show CDR1 as DFQATT and CDR2 as SNEGSKA (reference sequence). V gave up 5 bases and J gave up 1 base, with 14 bases separating them. The length of the CDR3 is 15 residues. CDR3 region: CSAPRTDRNTGELFF. CDR3 sequence (DNA): TGCAGTGCTCCTAGGACAGATCGGAACACCGGGGAGCTGTTTTTT.

The CDR3 here is CASSFREDYGYTF. The CDR3 bases are TGTGCCAGCAGTTTTAGGGAGGACTATGGCTACACCTTC. The rearrangement links TRBV12-3 or TRBV12-4 to TRBJ1-2; no clear D gene. The CDR3 has 13 residues. Trimming stripped 3 bases from V and 3 bases from J, with 8 bases between.

The chain has TRBV4-3 and TRBJ1-6; no clear D gene. CDR3 length: 12 amino acids. Germline V CDR1 and CDR2: LGHNA, YSLEER. Between the trimmed V and J ends, which lost 2 bases and 7 bases, there was a span of 3 bases. DNA of the CDR3: TGCGCCAGCAGCCAACAGAATTCACCCCTCCACTTT. Its translation: CASSQQNSPLHF.

This rearrangement joins TRBV4-1 to TRBJ1-1; weak D call: TRBD1 (5 bases). The germline V gene encodes CDR1 MGHRA and CDR2 YSYEKL. The CDR3 totals 13 residues. Trimming took off 2 bases at V and 11 bases at J, with 15 bases between the two ends. CDR3 nucleotide sequence: TGCGCCAGCAGCCAATCCTCCGGGACGGCTGCTTTCTTT. Encoded protein: CASSQSSGTAAFF.

The chain is built from TRBV20-1 and TRBJ1-1; D is ambiguous. CDR3 length equals 16 residues. CDR1 is DFQATT, CDR2 SNEGSKA, per germline (reference sequence). V was trimmed by 1 base and J by 2 bases, leaving 17 bases between them. The CDR3 nucleotides are TGCAGTGCTAGAGCCGAGACATCGGGCTCCAACACTGAAGCTTTCTTT. The encoded protein is CSARAETSGSNTEAFF.

The V and J genes are TRBV4-1 and TRBJ2-7; TRBD2 is a possible D gene (6 bases). The CDR3 runs to 12 residues. Looked up from germline, CDR1 is MGHRA and CDR2 is YSYEKL. Trimming removed 0 bases at V and 10 bases at J, with 10 bases between. In nucleotides, the CDR3 is TGCGCCAGCAGCCAAGAGGAGGGATTTCAGTACTTC. Amino acids: CASSQEEGFQYF.

V usage is TRBV5-1 and J usage is TRBJ2-1; D uncertain. Germline-derived CDR1 and CDR2 are SGHRS and YFSETQ. V was shortened by 1 base and J by 6 bases, with 8 bases between the two germline ends. The CDR3 is 13 amino acids. The CDR3 region is CASSLWVGNEQFF. The CDR3 nucleotides are TGCGCCAGCAGCTTGTGGGTTGGCAATGAGCAGTTCTTC.

The rearrangement uses TRBV9 and TRBJ2-3; no clear D gene. Germline V CDR1 and CDR2: SGDLS, YYNGEE. This CDR3 spans 16 amino acids. V was shortened by 3 bases and J by 0 bases, with 14 bases between the two germline ends. CDR3 sequence: CASSERSHLSTDTQYF. Here the CDR3 DNA reads TGTGCCAGCAGCGAACGATCCCATCTCAGCACAGATACGCAGTATTTT.